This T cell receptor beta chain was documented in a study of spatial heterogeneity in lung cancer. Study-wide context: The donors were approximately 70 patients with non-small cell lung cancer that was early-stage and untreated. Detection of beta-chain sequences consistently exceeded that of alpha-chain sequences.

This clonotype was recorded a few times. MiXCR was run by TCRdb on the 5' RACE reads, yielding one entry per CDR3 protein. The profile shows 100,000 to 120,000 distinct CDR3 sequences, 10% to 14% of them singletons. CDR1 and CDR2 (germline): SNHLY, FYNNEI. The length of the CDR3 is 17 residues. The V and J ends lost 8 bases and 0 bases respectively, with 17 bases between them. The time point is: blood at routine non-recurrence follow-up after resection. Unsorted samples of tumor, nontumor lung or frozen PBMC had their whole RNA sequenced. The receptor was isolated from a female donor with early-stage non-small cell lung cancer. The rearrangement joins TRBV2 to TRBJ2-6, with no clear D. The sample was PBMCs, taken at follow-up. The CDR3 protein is CASRSSSGSSGANVLTF. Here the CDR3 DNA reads TGTGCCAGCCGCTCTTCCTCCGGGTCCTCTGGGGCCAACGTCCTGACTTTC.